The T cell receptor (beta chain) under discussion was sequenced for a study of blood T cell repertoires in COVID-19. Turning to the study itself: Samples taken during acute and convalescent COVID-19 were collected in the United States, Italy and Spain. Nucleic acid was either cDNA or gDNA, and it came from T cells, B-cell-depleted T cells, or PBMCs.

Authors' methods: By means of reference gene primer amplification, nucleated cell counts were estimated. The method was immunoSEQ multiplex PCR; TCRdb's version includes in-frame clones alone and lacks a portion of them. That table is the source of V, J and clone size, and D and trimming were worked out from the DNA. The table shows 110,000 to 150,000 clones, with around 89% occurring only once. J gave up 1 base and V 4 bases, and 9 bases lay outside the gene matches. Germline V lookup: CDR1 SGHNT, CDR2 YYREEE (reference sequence). CDR3 length equals 16 residues. The receptor comes from a woman aged 80 or over with acute or convalescent COVID-19. The chain is built from TRBV5-4 and TRBJ1-1; 8 bases line up with TRBD1. Source material: peripheral blood. CDR3 region: CASSPGRTGGNTEAFF. CDR3 DNA: TGTGCCAGCAGCCCAGGTCGTACAGGGGGGAACACTGAAGCTTTCTTT.